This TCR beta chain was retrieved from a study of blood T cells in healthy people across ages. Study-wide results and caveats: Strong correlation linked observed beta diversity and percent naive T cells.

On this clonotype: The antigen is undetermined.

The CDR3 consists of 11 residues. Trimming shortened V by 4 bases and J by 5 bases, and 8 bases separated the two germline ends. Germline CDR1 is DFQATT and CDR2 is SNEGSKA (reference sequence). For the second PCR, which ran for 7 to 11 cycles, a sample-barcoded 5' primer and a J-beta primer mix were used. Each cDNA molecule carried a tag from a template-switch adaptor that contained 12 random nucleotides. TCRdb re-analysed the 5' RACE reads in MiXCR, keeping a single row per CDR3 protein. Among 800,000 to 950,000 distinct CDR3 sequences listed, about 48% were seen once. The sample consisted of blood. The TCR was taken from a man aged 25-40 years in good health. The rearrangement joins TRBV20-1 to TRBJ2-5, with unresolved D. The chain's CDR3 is CSATFRETQYF. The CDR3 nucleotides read TGCAGTGCTACGTTCCGGGAGACCCAGTACTTC.